This TCR beta chain came from a study of PD-L1 blockade in urothelial cancer. Study as a whole: It was at 3 weeks (second dose) and 6 weeks after treatment start that blood was analyzed.

Clones were read by immunoSEQ multiplex PCR, and TCRdb kept only the in-frame ones, dropping some. The data contain roughly 100,000 clones, about 85% of them singletons. The CDR3 length is 15 residues. V lost 0 bases and J 3 bases, leaving 12 bases between the germline ends. The germline V gene encodes CDR1 PRHDT and CDR2 FYEKMQ (reference sequence). J is TRBJ2-7 and V is TRBV13, with a tentative D call TRBD1 (6 bases). The receptor comes from a man between 50 and 59 years old with urothelial cancer. Sample: PBMCs, taken around atezolizumab (anti-PD-L1) treatment. CDR3 nucleotide sequence: TGTGCCAGCAGCTTAGGTCAAGGGGGTCTCTACGAGCAGTACTTC. Amino acid sequence: CASSLGQGGLYEQYF.